The entry that follows covers one TCR beta chain sequence. Its antigen remains undetermined. No base quality information exists; no much larger clone differs at one position. The source of the sample is a study of cytomegalovirus exposure and HLA in healthy donors (dated by TCRdb to the late 2010s). With regard to the full study: A later analysis indicated that the 95 to 150 validation repertoires were generated on the platform also employed for the approximately 670 repertoires of the first cohort. The study aimed to test whether cataloging public T cell receptors could reveal signatures of past pathogen exposure. Along with the approximately 600-subject first cohort, a separate validation cohort of over a hundred different subjects was used. The study combined high-throughput TCR immunosequencing, statistical association of individual TCRs with disease status, and machine learning to predict cytomegalovirus infection status. What the study reported, not specific to this receptor: According to the authors, the approach could potentially be generalized to other disease states and immunological phenotypes. A later analysis had no HLA typing for the validation cohort, so co-occurrence there was scored across all 130 or so repertoires. A total of around 150 TCR beta chains were listed by the study as associated with cytomegalovirus. Cytomegalovirus status was reported to be diagnosed by the classifier with high specificity and sensitivity in both the original and validation cohorts. Most TCR sequences were seen in very few donors, while some public TCRs were found in many individuals. In vitro tests confirmed that a few of the cytomegalovirus-associated TCR beta chains recognize cytomegalovirus antigens. Of the cluster scores, 85% to 95% were above 0 in a later analysis, which found that TCRs clustered in the first cohort also tended to co-occur in the 130 or so validation repertoires.

The donors were included in the validation cohort of approximately 120 subjects, a group kept apart from the roughly 680-subject first cohort. Trimming accounts for 5 bases at V and 4 bases at J, while the number of junction bases matched to no gene is 2. The CDR1 and CDR2 encoded by the germline V gene are SGHTA and FQGTGA. The CDR3 covers 14 residues, taking in both the cysteine and the phenylalanine. Left in the record is the CDR3 DNA by itself, 42 bases read in frame from the first base. Library creation used the immunoSEQ multiplex PCR assay. The source study handled its data this way. To diagnose cytomegalovirus status from the catalog of TCR beta chain sequences, a statistical classification framework was built. Not all clones reach the TCRdb copy of this immuneACCESS table, which keeps in-frame sequences only. Checked studies attribute under half of the gap to unresolved V genes and leave the rest unexplained. V, J and clone size are those of that table, while D and trimming were read from the DNA. For this sample there are 90,000 to 130,000 clones; about nine tenths appear just once. Of the sample, under 2% is held by the ten largest clones.

Recombination connected TRBV7-3 to TRBJ2-5; TRBD2 matches 12 bases in the middle. This clonotype was sampled from a woman aged 18-29 years in good health and CMV-seronegative. The sequencing input was PBMCs. The DNA is TGTGCCAGCAGCCCTAGCGGGGGGGCAGAGACCCAGTACTTC. The translation is CASSPSGGAETQYF.